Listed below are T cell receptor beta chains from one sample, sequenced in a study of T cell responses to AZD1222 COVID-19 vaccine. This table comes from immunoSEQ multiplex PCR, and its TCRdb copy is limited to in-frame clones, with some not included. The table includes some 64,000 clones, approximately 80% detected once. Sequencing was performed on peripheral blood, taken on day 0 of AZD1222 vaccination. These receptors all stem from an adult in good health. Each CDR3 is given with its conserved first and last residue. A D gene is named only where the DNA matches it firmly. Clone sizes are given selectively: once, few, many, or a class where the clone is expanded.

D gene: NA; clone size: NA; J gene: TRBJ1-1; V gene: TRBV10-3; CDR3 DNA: TGTGCCATCAGTCCCCCGGGAGGGAACACTGAAGCTTTCTTT; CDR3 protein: CAISPPGGNTEAFF
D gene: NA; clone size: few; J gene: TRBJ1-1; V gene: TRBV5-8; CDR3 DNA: TGTGCCAGCAGCTTGGTCGGCGGGGACACTGAAGCTTTCTTT; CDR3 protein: CASSLVGGDTEAFF
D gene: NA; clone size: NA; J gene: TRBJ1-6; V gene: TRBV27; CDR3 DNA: TGTGCCAGCAGTTCCCCCCCGGTTGGGACACCCCTCCACTTT; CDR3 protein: CASSSPPVGTPLHF
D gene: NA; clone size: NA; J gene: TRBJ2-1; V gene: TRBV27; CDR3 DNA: TGTGCCAGCAGTCTTCAGGGGAATGAGCAGTTCTTC; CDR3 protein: CASSLQGNEQFF
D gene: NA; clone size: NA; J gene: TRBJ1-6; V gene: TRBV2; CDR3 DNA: TGTGCCAGCACCGGGAGGGATAATTCACCCCTCCACTTT; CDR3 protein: CASTGRDNSPLHF
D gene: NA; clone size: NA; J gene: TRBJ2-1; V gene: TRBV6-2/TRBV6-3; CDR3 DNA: TGTGCCAGCAGTCCGGACTACCTTTCCAATGAGCAGTTCTTC; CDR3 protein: CASSPDYLSNEQFF
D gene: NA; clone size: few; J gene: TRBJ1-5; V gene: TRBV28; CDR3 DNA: TGTGCCAGCAGTCCCCGGGACCTCCATAGCAATCAGCCCCAGCATTTT; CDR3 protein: CASSPRDLHSNQPQHF
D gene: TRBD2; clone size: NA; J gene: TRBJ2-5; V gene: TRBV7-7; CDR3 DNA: TGTGCCAGCAGCCCCCGGGACTATCCCCAAGAGACCCAGTACTTC; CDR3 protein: CASSPRDYPQETQYF
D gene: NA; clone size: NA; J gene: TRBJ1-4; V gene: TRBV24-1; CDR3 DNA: TGTGCCACCAGTGATCCGACGGTTGCAACTAATGAAAAACTGTTTTTT; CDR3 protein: CATSDPTVATNEKLFF
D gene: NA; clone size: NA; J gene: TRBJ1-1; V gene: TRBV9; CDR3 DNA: TGTGCCAGCAGCGTAGGACAGAGGGTCACTGAAGCTTTCTTT; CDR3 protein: CASSVGQRVTEAFF
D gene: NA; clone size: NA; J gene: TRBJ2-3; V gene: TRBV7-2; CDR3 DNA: TGTGCCAGCAGCGGGGGGGCGCTCGCAGATACGCAGTATTTT; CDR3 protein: CASSGGALADTQYF
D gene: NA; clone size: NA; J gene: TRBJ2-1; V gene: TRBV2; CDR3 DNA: TGTGCCAGCAGTGGCATAGACAGCTCCTACAATGAGCAGTTCTTC; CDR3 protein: CASSGIDSSYNEQFF
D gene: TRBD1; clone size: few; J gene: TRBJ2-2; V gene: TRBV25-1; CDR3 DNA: TGTGCCAGCAGTGATCCGGGACAGGGGAACACCGGGGAGCTGTTTTTT; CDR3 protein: CASSDPGQGNTGELFF
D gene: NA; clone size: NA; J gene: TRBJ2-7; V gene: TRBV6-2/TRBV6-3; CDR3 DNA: TGTGCCAGCAGTCGGGACATGCCCACCTACGAGCAGTACTTC; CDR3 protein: CASSRDMPTYEQYF
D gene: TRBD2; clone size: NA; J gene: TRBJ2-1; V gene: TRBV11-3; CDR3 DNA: TGTGCCAGCAGCCCGGGACTAGCGGGGAGTTCTGAATGGGGCTACAATGAGCAGTTCTTC; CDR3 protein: CASSPGLAGSSEWGYNEQFF
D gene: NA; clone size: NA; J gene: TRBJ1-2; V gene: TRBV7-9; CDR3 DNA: TGTGCCAGCAGCTCCGGGGACGAAGGTTATGGCTACACCTTC; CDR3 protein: CASSSGDEGYGYTF
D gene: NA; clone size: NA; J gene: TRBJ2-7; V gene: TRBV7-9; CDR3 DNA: TGTGCCAGCAGCCCTAAGGGGTTTGCGGAGCAGTACTTC; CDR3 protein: CASSPKGFAEQYF
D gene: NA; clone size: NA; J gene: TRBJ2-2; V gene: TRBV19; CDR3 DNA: TGTGCCAGTAGTATAGAAGTACTAGACGCGAACACCGGGGAGCTGTTTTTT; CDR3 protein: CASSIEVLDANTGELFF
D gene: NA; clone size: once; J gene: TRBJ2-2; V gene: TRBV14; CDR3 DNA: TGTGCCAGCAGCCCAAGGACAGCGGACACCGGGGAGCTGTTTTTT; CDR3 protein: CASSPRTADTGELFF
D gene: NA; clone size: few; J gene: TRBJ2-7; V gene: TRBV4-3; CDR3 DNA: TGCGCCAGCAGCCAAGATGCTGAGGGGTACGAGCAGTACTTC; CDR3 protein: CASSQDAEGYEQYF
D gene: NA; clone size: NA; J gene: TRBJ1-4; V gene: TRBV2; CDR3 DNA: TGTGCCAGCAGTGATTCAGTGATCCTTGAAAAACTGTTTTTT; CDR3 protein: CASSDSVILEKLFF
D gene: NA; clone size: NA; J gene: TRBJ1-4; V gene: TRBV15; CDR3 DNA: TGTGCCACCTACCCGGGAGAGGGGATGGAAAAACTGTTTTTT; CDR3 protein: CATYPGEGMEKLFF
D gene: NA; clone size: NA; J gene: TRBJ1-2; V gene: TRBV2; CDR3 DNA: TGTGCCAGCGAGGCAGGAAACTATGGCTACACCTTC; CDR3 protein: CASEAGNYGYTF
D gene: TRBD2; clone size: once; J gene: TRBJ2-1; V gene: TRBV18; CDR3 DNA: TGTGCCAGCTCACCATATGGTAGCGGGGTAGACAATGAGCAGTTCTTC; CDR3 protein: CASSPYGSGVDNEQFF
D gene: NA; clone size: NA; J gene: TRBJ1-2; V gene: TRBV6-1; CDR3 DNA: TGTGCCAGCAGTGAAGCCGGACATGGAAACTATGGCTACACCTTC; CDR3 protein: CASSEAGHGNYGYTF
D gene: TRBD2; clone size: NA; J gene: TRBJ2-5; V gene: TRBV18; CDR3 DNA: TGTGCCAGCTCACCAGAGCGGGGGCCTACCCAAGAGACCCAGTACTTC; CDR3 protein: CASSPERGPTQETQYF
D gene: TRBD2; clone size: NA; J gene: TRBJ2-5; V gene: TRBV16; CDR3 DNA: TGTGCCAGCAGCCAATCGCGGGGGGTCGGACGAGAGACCCAGTACTTC; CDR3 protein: CASSQSRGVGRETQYF
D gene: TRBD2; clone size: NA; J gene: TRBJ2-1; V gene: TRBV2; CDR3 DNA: TGTGCCAGCAGTGAATGGGCGGGGGGCTACAATGAGCAGTTCTTC; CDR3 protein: CASSEWAGGYNEQFF
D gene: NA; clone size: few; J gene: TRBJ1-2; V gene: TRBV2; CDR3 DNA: TGTGCCAGCAGTGAAGCGCTTGCAGGGGAGAGTGGCTACACCTTC; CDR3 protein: CASSEALAGESGYTF
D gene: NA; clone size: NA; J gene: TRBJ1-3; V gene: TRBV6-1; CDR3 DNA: TGTGCCAGCAGTGAAGGGGGTTCCTCTGGAAACACCATATATTTT; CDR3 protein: CASSEGGSSGNTIYF
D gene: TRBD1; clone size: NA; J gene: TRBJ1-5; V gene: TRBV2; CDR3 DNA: TGTGCCAGCAGTTCCGGGACAGGGGGAAATCAGCCCCAGCATTTT; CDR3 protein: CASSSGTGGNQPQHF
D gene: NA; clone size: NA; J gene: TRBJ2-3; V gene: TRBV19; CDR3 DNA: TGTGCCAGTAGTACCCATTGGCAGGGCACAGATACGCAGTATTTT; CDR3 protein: CASSTHWQGTDTQYF
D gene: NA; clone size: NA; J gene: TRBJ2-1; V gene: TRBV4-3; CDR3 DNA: TGCGCCAGCAGCTCAAGCCCGACCGGCATCTACAATGAGCAGTTCTTC; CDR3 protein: CASSSSPTGIYNEQFF
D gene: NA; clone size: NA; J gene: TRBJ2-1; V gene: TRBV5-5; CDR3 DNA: TGTGCCAGCAGCTTGGACACCCTCTACAATGAGCAGTTCTTC; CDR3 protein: CASSLDTLYNEQFF
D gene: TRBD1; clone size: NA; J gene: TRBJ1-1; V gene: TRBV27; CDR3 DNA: TGTGCCAGCAGTGCCCACAGGGGAACTGAAGCTTTCTTT; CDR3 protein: CASSAHRGTEAFF
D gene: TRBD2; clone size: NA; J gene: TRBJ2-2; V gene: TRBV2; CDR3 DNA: TGTGCCACCCGGGGGGCCGGGGAGCTGTTTTTT; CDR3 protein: CATRGAGELFF
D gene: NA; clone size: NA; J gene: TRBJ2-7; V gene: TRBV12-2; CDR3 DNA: TGTGCAAGTCGCTTGCGCCAGCCTCATCAAACCTACGAGCAGTACTTC; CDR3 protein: CASRLRQPHQTYEQYF